This T cell receptor (beta chain) came from a study of shared clonotypes between healthy human individuals (dated by TCRdb to the early 2020s). Background for the entire study: The cohort comprised a couple of women and a few men aged 18 to 49 years. To increase sequencing depth and limit assay-specific biases, different laboratories used diverse techniques to prepare libraries and sequence TCR repertoires. To estimate repertoire size and how much clonotype sharing occurs between individuals, the study deeply sequenced the blood TCR repertoires of five healthy adults. Leukapheresis yielded between about 0.94 and 9 billion PBMCs per donor. For each donor, CD4 naive and CD4 memory were each given three plates, CD8 naive was given two plates, and CD8 memory was given one plate. Study-wide findings and limitations: Larger estimated clonotype richness was generally found for naive subsets than for memory subsets. Because the study included a small number of donors, the genetic and exposure-history diversity represented was limited. Clonotypes shared by all four sorted-subset donors showed higher generation probabilities than non-shared clonotypes. Based on pairwise subsampling, the degree of clonotype sharing among donors was expected to be affected by sequencing depth. Even with the large sequencing depth, rarefaction of the sorted-subset datasets indicated that sequencing was incomplete. Sampling was restricted to blood, and TCR repertoires in tissues likely differ from the TCR repertoires found in blood. Across a handful of donors, around 5% of naive CD4, roughly 3.4% of naive CD8, roughly 2.3% of memory CD4, and approximately 0.4% of memory CD8 clonotypes were shared.

On this clone itself: Its antigen specificity is not known. No base quality values were provided; no much bigger clone lies one nucleotide off. This specimen includes other DNA sequences encoding the same CDR3.

Using the deep immunoSEQ assay, multiplex PCR amplified TCR CDR3 regions from genomic DNA. Genomic DNA extracted from each cell subset was distributed evenly over all wells of several immunoSEQ 96-well plates, and each plate served as one replicate. For sorted subsets, each replicate PCR was loaded with 200 ng genomic DNA, equivalent to 25,000 to 35,000 T cell genomes. Purified libraries were measured with a Qubit 3.0 fluorometer, size-checked on a Bioanalyzer 2100, and measured again with the KAPA Library Quantification kit. Every immunoSEQ 96-well plate was sequenced on a separate single-read 150-cycle Illumina NextSeq 550 flow cell. The published analysis was carried out like this. The immunoSEQ output contained only junctional sequences without quality scores, so filtering could not match that applied to full-length reads. Sequences were annotated with PyIR, a Python wrapper for IgBLAST v1.9, using IMGT germline references to assign V/J genes and CDR3. Any read was removed if the V/J assignment was weak (E-value above 1e-6), the CDR3 was missing, or the read contained stop codons, out-of-frame junctions, or ambiguous translated residues. V3J clonotypes were defined as sequences sharing an identical inferred V gene, J gene, and CDR3 amino acid sequence. The percentage overlap between two repertoires was calculated by dividing the number of shared unique clonotypes by the size of the smaller repertoire. Three approaches were used to assess repertoire richness: RTK rarefaction, the Chao1 estimator, and Recon v2.1 estimates of unobserved clonotypes. Generation probabilities for all TCRbeta clonotypes obtained by the gDNA method from a handful of donors were computed using OLGA. TCRdb mirrors the immuneACCESS table, restricted to in-frame sequences. Some clones are absent from its copies; in checked studies, under half trace to an unresolved V gene, and the reason for the others is unknown. Clone size and the V and J calls come from that table; the DNA yielded D and trimming. The sample table lists a few million clones, 93% of them with a count of one. The top ten clonotypes cover less than 2% of the sample.

CD8 naive samples were obtained by positive selection for CCR7 among CD45RO-negative cells, yielding a CD45RA+CCR7+ population from which TemRA cells were excluded. Healthy HIV-negative adults with no recently reported acute infections or vaccinations were included as donors. All donors were Caucasian adults living in Nashville, Tennessee, USA. Blood was obtained by leukapheresis, after which PBMCs were separated by Ficoll-Histopaque density gradient centrifugation and cryopreserved in liquid nitrogen vapor phase. Analytical flow cytometry was used to check the purity and quantity of every magnetically sorted T cell population. Genomic DNA was isolated from every sorted fraction and measured by UV absorbance on a Nanodrop 2000c. The CDR3 covers 13 residues, taking in both the cysteine and the phenylalanine. Only CDR3 DNA remains: 39 bases, in frame from the first base. V drops 0 bases and J drops 4 bases, leaving 8 bases in between. The germline V gene provides CDR1 SGHDT and CDR2 YYEEEE.

This receptor was identified in a man aged 18 to 35 in good health. Some clones in this sample may be carry-over from other donors' samples. Sequenced input: naive CD8+ T cells from PBMCs. Read against the paper, the sample's cell subset or site label means: CD45RA+CCR7+. This chain joins TRBV5-6 to TRBJ2-7; perhaps TRBD1 is the D gene, with 6 bases matching. The CDR3 region: CASSLDRDYEQYF. The sequenced DNA is TGTGCCAGCAGCTTGGACAGGGATTACGAGCAGTACTTC.